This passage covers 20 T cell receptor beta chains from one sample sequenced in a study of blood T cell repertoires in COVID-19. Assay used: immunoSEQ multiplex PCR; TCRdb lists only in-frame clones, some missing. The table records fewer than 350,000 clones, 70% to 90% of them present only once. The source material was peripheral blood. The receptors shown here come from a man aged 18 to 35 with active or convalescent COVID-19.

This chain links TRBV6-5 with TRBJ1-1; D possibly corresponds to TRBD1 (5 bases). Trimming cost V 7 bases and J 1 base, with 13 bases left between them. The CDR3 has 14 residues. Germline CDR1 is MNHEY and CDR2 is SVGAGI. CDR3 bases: TGTGCCAGCAACCCGAGGAGGGGGAACACTGAAGCTTTCTTT. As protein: CASNPRRGNTEAFF.

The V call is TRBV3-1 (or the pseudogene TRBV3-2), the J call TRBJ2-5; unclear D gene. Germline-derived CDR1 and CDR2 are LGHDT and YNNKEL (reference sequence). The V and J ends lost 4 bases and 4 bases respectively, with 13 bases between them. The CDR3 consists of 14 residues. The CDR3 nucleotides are TGTGCCAGCAGCCTTCTGGAATCGGGAGAGACCCAGTACTTC. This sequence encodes CASSLLESGETQYF.

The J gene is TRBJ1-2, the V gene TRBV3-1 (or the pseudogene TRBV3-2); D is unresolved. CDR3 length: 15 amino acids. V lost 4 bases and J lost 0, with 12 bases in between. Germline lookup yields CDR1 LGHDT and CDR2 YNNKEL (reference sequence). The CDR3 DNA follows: TGTGCCAGCAGCCCCACGGCGCGGGCTAACTATGGCTACACCTTC. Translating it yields CASSPTARANYGYTF.

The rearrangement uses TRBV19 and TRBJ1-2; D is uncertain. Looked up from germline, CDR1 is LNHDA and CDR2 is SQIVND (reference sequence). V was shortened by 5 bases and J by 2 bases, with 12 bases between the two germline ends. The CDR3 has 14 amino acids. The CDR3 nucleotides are TGTGCCAGTAGTGGCGCGGCCTCAAACTATGGCTACACCTTC. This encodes CASSGAASNYGYTF.

The CDR3 is CASSQDRTYGYTF. The CDR3 DNA follows: TGCGCCAGCAGCCAGGACAGGACCTATGGCTACACCTTC. The chain has TRBV5-1 and TRBJ1-2; TRBD1 aligns across 7 bases. V lost 4 bases and J lost 4; bases outside the gene matches: 4. In germline, CDR1 is SGHRS, CDR2 YFSETQ. CDR3 length: 13 amino acids.

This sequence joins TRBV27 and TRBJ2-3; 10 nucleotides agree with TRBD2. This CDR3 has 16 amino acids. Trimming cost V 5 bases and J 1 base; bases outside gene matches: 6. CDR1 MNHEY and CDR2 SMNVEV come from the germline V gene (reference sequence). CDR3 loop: CASSPKRGGGTDTQYF. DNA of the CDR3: TGTGCCAGCAGTCCAAAGCGGGGGGGCGGCACAGATACGCAGTATTTT.

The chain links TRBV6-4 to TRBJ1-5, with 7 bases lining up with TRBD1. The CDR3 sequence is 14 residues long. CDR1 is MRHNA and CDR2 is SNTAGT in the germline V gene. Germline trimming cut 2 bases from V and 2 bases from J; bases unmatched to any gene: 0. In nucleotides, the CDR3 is TGTGCCAGCAGTGACGGGACAGGCAATCAGCCCCAGCATTTT. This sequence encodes CASSDGTGNQPQHF.

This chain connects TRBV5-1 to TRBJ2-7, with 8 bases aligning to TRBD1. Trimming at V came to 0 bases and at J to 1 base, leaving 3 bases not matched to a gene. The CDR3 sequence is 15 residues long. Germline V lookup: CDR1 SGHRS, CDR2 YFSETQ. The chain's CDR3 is CASSLGTGPSYEQYF. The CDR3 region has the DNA TGCGCCAGCAGCTTGGGGACAGGGCCTTCCTACGAGCAGTACTTC.

CDR3 loop: CASSMGRTGGYEQYF. In DNA, the CDR3 is TGTGCCAGTAGTATGGGCCGGACAGGGGGCTACGAGCAGTACTTC. The gene calls are TRBV19 and TRBJ2-7; TRBD1 matches 10 bases. Per germline, CDR1 LNHDA and CDR2 SQIVND (reference sequence). The CDR3 spans 15 residues. The V and J ends lost 3 bases and 3 bases, in that order; junction bases with no gene match: 5.

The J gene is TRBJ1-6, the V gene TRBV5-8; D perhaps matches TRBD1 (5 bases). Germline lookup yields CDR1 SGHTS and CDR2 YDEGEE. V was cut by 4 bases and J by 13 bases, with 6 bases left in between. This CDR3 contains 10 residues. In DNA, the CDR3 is TGTGCCAGCAGCGGGGGGCCCCTCCACTTT. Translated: CASSGGPLHF.

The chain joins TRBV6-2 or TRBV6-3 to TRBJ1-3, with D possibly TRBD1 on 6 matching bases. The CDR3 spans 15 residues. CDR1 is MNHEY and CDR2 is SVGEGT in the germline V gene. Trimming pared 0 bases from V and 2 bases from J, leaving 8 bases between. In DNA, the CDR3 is TGTGCCAGCAGTTACTCGAGGACAGCTGGAAACACCATATATTTT. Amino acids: CASSYSRTAGNTIYF.

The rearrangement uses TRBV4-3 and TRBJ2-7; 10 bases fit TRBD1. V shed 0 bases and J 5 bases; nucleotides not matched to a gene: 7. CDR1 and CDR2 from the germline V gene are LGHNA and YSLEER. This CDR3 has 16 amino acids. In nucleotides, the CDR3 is TGCGCCAGCAGCCAAGAATTCGAGACAGGGGGCGACGAGCAGTACTTC. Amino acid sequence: CASSQEFETGGDEQYF.

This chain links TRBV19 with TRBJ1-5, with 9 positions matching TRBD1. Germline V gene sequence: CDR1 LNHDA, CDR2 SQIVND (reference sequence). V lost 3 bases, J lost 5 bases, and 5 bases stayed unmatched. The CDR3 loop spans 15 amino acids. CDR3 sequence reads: CASSIWDREDQPQHF. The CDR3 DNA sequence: TGTGCCAGTAGTATTTGGGACAGGGAGGATCAGCCCCAGCATTTT.

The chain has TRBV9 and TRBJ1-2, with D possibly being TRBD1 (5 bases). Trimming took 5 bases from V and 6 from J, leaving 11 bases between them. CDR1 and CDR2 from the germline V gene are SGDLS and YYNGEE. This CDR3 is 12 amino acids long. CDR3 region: CASSSGRDGYTF. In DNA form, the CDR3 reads TGTGCCAGCAGTTCAGGGAGGGATGGCTACACCTTC.

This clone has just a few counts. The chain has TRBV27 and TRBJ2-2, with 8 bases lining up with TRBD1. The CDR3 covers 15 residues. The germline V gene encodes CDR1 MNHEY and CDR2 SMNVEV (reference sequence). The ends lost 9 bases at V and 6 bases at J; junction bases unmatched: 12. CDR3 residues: CASNSQGAVAGELFF. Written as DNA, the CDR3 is TGTGCCAGTAACAGTCAGGGGGCGGTTGCCGGGGAGCTGTTTTTT.

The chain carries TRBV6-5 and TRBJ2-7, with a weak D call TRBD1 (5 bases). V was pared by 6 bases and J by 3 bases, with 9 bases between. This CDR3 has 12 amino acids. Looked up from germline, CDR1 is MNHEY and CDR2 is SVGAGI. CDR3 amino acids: CASSRDSYEQYF. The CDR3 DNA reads TGTGCCAGCAGCCGAGACAGCTACGAGCAGTACTTC.

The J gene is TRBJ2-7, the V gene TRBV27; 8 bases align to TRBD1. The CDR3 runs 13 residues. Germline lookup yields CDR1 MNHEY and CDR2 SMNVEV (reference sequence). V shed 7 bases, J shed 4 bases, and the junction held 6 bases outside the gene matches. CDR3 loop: CASNGQGGYEQYF. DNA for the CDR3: TGTGCCAGCAACGGACAGGGAGGATACGAGCAGTACTTC.

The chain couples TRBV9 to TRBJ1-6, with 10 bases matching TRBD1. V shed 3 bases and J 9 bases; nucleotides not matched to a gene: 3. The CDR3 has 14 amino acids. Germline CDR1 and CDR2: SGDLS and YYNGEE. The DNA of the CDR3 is TGTGCCAGCAGCGCCGGGACAGGGGTTTCACCCCTCCACTTT. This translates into CASSAGTGVSPLHF.

The CDR3 region is CASSQDWSGTGTQYF. The CDR3 DNA follows: TGTGCCAGCAGCCAAGATTGGAGCGGGACGGGTACGCAGTATTTT. The genes are TRBV3-1 (or the pseudogene TRBV3-2) and TRBJ2-3; 7 bases match TRBD2. The germline gives CDR1 LGHDT, CDR2 YNNKEL (reference sequence). The V gene end was trimmed by 0 bases and the J gene end by 8 bases; junction bases not matched to a gene: 8. The CDR3 is 15 amino acids.

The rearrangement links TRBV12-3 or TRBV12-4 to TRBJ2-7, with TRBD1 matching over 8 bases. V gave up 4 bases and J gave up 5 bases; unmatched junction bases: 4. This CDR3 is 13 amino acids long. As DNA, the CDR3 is TGTGCCAGCAGTTCCGGGACAGGTCACGAGCAGTACTTC. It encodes CASSSGTGHEQYF.